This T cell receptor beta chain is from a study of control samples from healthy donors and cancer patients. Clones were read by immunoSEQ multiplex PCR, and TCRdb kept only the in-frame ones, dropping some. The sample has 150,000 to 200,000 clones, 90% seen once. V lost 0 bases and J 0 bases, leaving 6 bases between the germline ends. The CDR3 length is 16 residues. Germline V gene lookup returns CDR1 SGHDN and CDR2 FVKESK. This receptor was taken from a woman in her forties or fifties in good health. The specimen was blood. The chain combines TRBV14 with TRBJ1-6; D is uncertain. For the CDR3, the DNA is TGTGCCAGCAGCCAAGAACCAAACTCCTATAATTCACCCCTCCACTTT. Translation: CASSQEPNSYNSPLHF.